Below, 14 T cell receptor beta chains from the same sample are listed, as sequenced in a study of T-cell memory formation after mild COVID-19. Using its own MiXCR run on the 5' RACE reads, TCRdb lists one record per CDR3 protein. The sample includes roughly 480,000 distinct CDR3 sequences, around 25% seen only once; the top ten take under 15%. Input material: PBMCs or a T cell subset sorted from them (not recorded which). These receptors came from an adult woman who had mild COVID-19 (a few samples of this study predate the infection). Cell type and time point are not known.

This chain links TRBV7-3 with TRBJ2-7; D unresolved. V was clipped by 5 bases and J by 6 bases, with 17 bases between them. The germline CDR1 and CDR2 sequences are SGHTA and FQGTGA. CDR3 length equals 14 residues. The CDR3 coding sequence is TGTGCCAGCAGCCCAATCTGGTTTCGCTGCGAGCAGTACTTC. This gives the protein CASSPIWFRCEQYF.

This clonotype was seen ten or more times. The chain links TRBV7-9 to TRBJ2-2; 10 nucleotides match TRBD2. Germline CDR1 reads SEHNR; CDR2 reads FQNEAQ (reference sequence). V gave up 4 bases and J gave up 6 bases; unmatched junction bases: 2. This CDR3 has 14 amino acids. CDR3 sequence: CASSSLAGAGELFF. The CDR3 DNA follows: TGTGCCAGCAGCTCTCTAGCGGGGGCCGGGGAGCTGTTTTTT.

The chain uses TRBV24-1 and TRBJ1-1; no reliable D call. The CDR3 has 13 residues. Germline CDR1 is KGHDR and CDR2 is SFDVKD. With 3 bases removed from V and 4 bases from J, the gap between germline ends came to 8 bases. The CDR3 spells CATSDSGSTEAFF. The CDR3 DNA follows: TGTGCCACCAGTGATAGTGGTAGCACTGAAGCTTTCTTT.

This clonotype has a count of ten or more. CDR3 amino acids: CASSLNTDLSYNEQFF. Written as DNA, the CDR3 is TGTGCCAGCAGCTTAAACACAGATCTGTCCTACAATGAGCAGTTCTTC. The chain recombines TRBV7-2 with TRBJ2-1; the D is unclear. This CDR3 is 16 amino acids long. Trimming took 2 bases from V and 1 from J, leaving 12 bases between them. Germline CDR1 reads SGHTA; CDR2 reads FQGNSA. Looking up the rest from reference TRBV7-2 and TRBJ2-1 gives the full variable domain: GAGVSQSPSNKVTEKGKDVELRCDPISGHTALYWYRQSLGQGLEFLIYFQGNSAPDKSGLPSDRFSAERTGGSVSTLTIQRTQQEDSAVYLCASSLNTDLSYNEQFFGPGTRLTVL.

This clonotype was recorded at least ten times. The chain carries TRBV29-1 and TRBJ2-5; possibly TRBD2 for D (6 bases). Per the germline V gene, CDR1 is SQVTM and CDR2 is ANQGSEA. V gave up 2 bases and J gave up 2 bases, with 15 bases separating them. This CDR3 contains 15 residues. The CDR3: CSVERLGRGQETQYF. Here the CDR3 DNA reads TGCAGCGTTGAACGCCTAGGCCGGGGGCAAGAGACCCAGTACTTC. The whole variable domain, filled in from reference TRBV29-1 and TRBJ2-5, reads SAVISQKPSRDICQRGTSLTIQCQVDSQVTMMFWYRQQPGQSLTLIATANQGSEATYESGFVIDKFPISRPNLTFSTLTVSNMSPEDSSIYLCSVERLGRGQETQYFGPGTRLLVL.

A word on this clonotype: A much larger clone sits a single nucleotide away, making a read error possible. The J gene is TRBJ2-7, the V gene TRBV5-5; 7 nucleotides align to TRBD1. The germline V gene encodes CDR1 SGHKS and CDR2 YYEKEE (reference sequence). After removal of 4 bases from V and 1 base from J, the junction contained 8 bases not matched to a gene. The CDR3 runs 15 residues. CDR3 amino acids: CASSNDRVESYEQYF. The CDR3 DNA follows: TGTGCCAGCAGCAACGACAGGGTCGAATCCTACGAGCAGTACTTC. Together with reference TRBV5-5 and TRBJ2-7, the CDR3 gives the full variable domain: DAGVTQSPTHLIKTRGQQVTLRCSPISGHKSVSWYQQVLGQGPQFIFQYYEKEERGRGNFPDRFSARQFPNYSSELNVNALLLGDSALYLCASSNDRVESYEQYFGPGTRLTVT.

The gene calls are TRBV24-1 and TRBJ2-1, with D perhaps TRBD1 (5 bases). V lost 4 bases and J lost 13, with 13 bases in between. This CDR3 has 12 amino acids. Germline V gene data show CDR1 as KGHDR and CDR2 as SFDVKD. CDR3 DNA sequence: TGTGCCACCAGTGACCCAGGACAACCTCAGTTCTTC. Protein: CATSDPGQPQFF.

The genes are TRBV6-5 and TRBJ2-1; D possibly corresponds to TRBD1 (5 bases). The CDR3 loop spans 16 amino acids. Per germline, CDR1 MNHEY and CDR2 SVGAGI. Trimming removed 2 bases at V and 4 bases at J, with 15 bases between. The DNA for the CDR3 is TGTGCCAGCAGTTACCGACCACAGACAGATTACAATGAGCAGTTCTTC. Translating gives CASSYRPQTDYNEQFF.

The J gene is TRBJ1-2, the V gene TRBV5-5; D is perhaps TRBD1 (5 bases). V was cut by 4 bases and J by 2 bases, with 15 bases left in between. The germline CDR1 and CDR2 sequences are SGHKS and YYEKEE (reference sequence). The CDR3 runs 15 residues. The CDR3 DNA sequence: TGTGCCAGCAGCCCGGCACCGACAGAGAACTATGGCTACACCTTC. This sequence encodes CASSPAPTENYGYTF. Looking up the rest from reference TRBV5-5 and TRBJ1-2 gives the full variable domain: DAGVTQSPTHLIKTRGQQVTLRCSPISGHKSVSWYQQVLGQGPQFIFQYYEKEERGRGNFPDRFSARQFPNYSSELNVNALLLGDSALYLCASSPAPTENYGYTFGSGTRLTVV.

This clonotype was observed a few times. This sequence joins TRBV7-2 and TRBJ2-7; 7 positions match TRBD1. V dropped 2 bases and J dropped 7; count of bases not matched to a gene: 8. Germline values: CDR1 SGHTA, CDR2 FQGNSA. This CDR3 comprises 14 residues. The CDR3 loop is CASSLSFTGVEQYF. The DNA for the CDR3 is TGTGCCAGCAGCTTATCCTTTACAGGGGTTGAGCAGTACTTC.

The CDR3 region is CASTLSGAGNEQFF. Written as DNA, the CDR3 is TGTGCCAGCACCCTGTCTGGGGCCGGTAATGAGCAGTTCTTC. This rearrangement joins TRBV12-3 or TRBV12-4 to TRBJ2-1, with D perhaps matching TRBD1 (5 bases). V lost 7 bases to trimming and J lost 7 bases, with 17 bases between them. The CDR3 has 14 residues.

V usage is TRBV7-8 and J usage is TRBJ1-1; D is uncertain. The V end was cut by 5 bases, the J end by 1 base, with 14 bases between. Per the germline V gene, CDR1 is SGHVS and CDR2 is FQNEAQ. The CDR3 sequence is 15 residues long. The CDR3 here is CASSPRASPNTEAFF. In DNA, the CDR3 is TGTGCCAGCAGCCCGCGGGCCAGCCCGAACACTGAAGCTTTCTTT.

Only a few counts were recorded for this clonotype. The chain recombines TRBV5-4 with TRBJ2-3, with a possible D match to TRBD1 (5 bases). Germline assignment: CDR1 SGHNT and CDR2 YYREEE (reference sequence). Trimming removed 9 bases from V and 1 base from J, with 12 bases in between. This CDR3 spans 13 amino acids. For the CDR3, the DNA is TGTGCCATCCAGGGTTTCCGCACAGATACGCAGTATTTT. It specifies CAIQGFRTDTQYF.

This clonotype turned up a few times. V usage is TRBV7-9 and J usage is TRBJ1-2; TRBD1 might be the D (6 bases). The germline V gene encodes CDR1 SEHNR and CDR2 FQNEAQ (reference sequence). V was trimmed by 5 bases and J by 6 bases, leaving 19 bases between them. The CDR3 sequence is 15 residues long. The CDR3 coding sequence is TGTGCCAGCAGCGAGCGTGTACAGGGTGAGGATGGCTACACCTTC. This codes for CASSERVQGEDGYTF.